The 2 T cell receptor beta chains below all came from one sample that was sequenced in a study of blood T cell repertoires in COVID-19. Produced via immunoSEQ multiplex PCR; TCRdb's table is partial and in-frame only. The table shows more than 300,000 clones, with roughly 90% occurring only once. The specimen sequenced was peripheral blood. These receptors came from a woman aged 70-85 years with COVID-19, enrolled during active disease.

V gene TRBV6-6 combines with J gene TRBJ2-7; TRBD2 matches at 8 bases. Trimming took 6 bases from V and 6 from J; bases not matched to a gene: 1. This CDR3 spans 11 amino acids. Looked up from germline, CDR1 is MNHNY and CDR2 is SVGAGI (reference sequence). This CDR3 is CASSGRGEQYF. The CDR3 DNA sequence: TGTGCCAGCAGCGGGAGGGGCGAGCAGTACTTC.

V gene TRBV27 combines with J gene TRBJ1-5, with 9 bases lining up with TRBD1. The CDR3 spans 14 residues. Unmatched junction bases numbered 3, after V lost 5 bases and J lost 4 bases. Per the germline V gene, CDR1 is MNHEY and CDR2 is SMNVEV (reference sequence). The CDR3 DNA reads as TGTGCCAGCAGTCTGGGGACAGGGAATCAGCCCCAGCATTTT. Translating gives CASSLGTGNQPQHF.